The 26 T cell receptor beta chains below come from one sample, sequenced in a study of T cells after yellow fever vaccination. TCRdb reprocessed the 5' RACE reads with MiXCR, giving one entry per CDR3 protein. The table includes approximately 120,000 distinct CDR3 sequences, approximately 16% detected once. The sequenced sample was CD8+ T cells sorted from PBMCs, obtained 5 days after the yellow fever booster vaccination. The receptors come from a man between 18 and 29 years old who received the YFV17D yellow fever vaccine.

The V and J genes are TRBV29-1 and TRBJ1-2; D not certain. Germline-derived CDR1 and CDR2 are SQVTM and ANQGSEA. The CDR3 loop spans 11 amino acids. V lost 7 bases and J 4 bases, leaving 10 bases between the germline ends. The CDR3 sequence: CSANQGYGYTF. The CDR3 DNA is TGCAGCGCCAATCAAGGCTATGGCTACACCTTC.

This clonotype has only a few counts. This sequence joins TRBV7-2 and TRBJ2-3; possibly TRBD2 for D (6 bases). This CDR3 spans 15 amino acids. Germline V gene lookup returns CDR1 SGHTA and CDR2 FQGNSA. V lost 4 bases to trimming and J lost 4 bases, with 15 bases between them. The CDR3 loop reads CASSSLGGSADTQYF. The CDR3 nucleotides read TGTGCCAGCAGCTCTTTGGGGGGTTCGGCAGATACGCAGTATTTT.

The V call is TRBV7-8, the J call TRBJ2-1; 10 bases agree with TRBD2. Germline V lookup: CDR1 SGHVS, CDR2 FQNEAQ. The ends lost 5 bases at V and 7 bases at J; junction bases unmatched: 8. The CDR3 has 15 amino acids. CDR3: CASSLTPGLANEQFF. CDR3 nucleotide sequence: TGTGCCAGCAGCCTAACACCGGGACTAGCGAATGAGCAGTTCTTC. The full variable domain, in which reference TRBV7-8 and TRBJ2-1 provide the parts outside the CDR3, is GAGVSQSPRYKVAKRGQDVALRCDPISGHVSLFWYQQALGQGPEFLTYFQNEAQLDKSGLPSDRFFAERPEGSVSTLKIQRTQQEDSAVYLCASSLTPGLANEQFFGPGTRLTVL.

This clonotype was seen a handful of times. The chain links TRBV6-5 to TRBJ1-2; no reliable D call. CDR3 length equals 13 residues. V shed 0 bases and J shed 7 bases, with 9 bases lying between them. Germline-derived CDR1 and CDR2 are MNHEY and SVGAGI. The chain's CDR3 is CASSYSGNGGYTF. In DNA, the CDR3 is TGTGCCAGCAGTTACTCAGGGAACGGTGGCTACACCTTC.

This rearrangement joins TRBV4-2 to TRBJ2-1, with D possibly being TRBD1 or TRBD2 (6 bases each). CDR1 LGHNA and CDR2 YNFKEQ come from the germline V gene. CDR3 length: 12 amino acids. Trimming shortened V by 4 bases and J by 9 bases, and 10 bases separated the two germline ends. CDR3 sequence reads: CASSPGALEQFF. CDR3 coding DNA: TGTGCCAGCAGCCCGGGGGCCCTTGAGCAGTTCTTC.

This chain joins TRBV6-2 or TRBV6-3 and TRBJ2-1; 11 bases align to TRBD2. The CDR3 spans 16 residues. Germline V gene data show CDR1 as MNHEY and CDR2 as SVGEGT. The V and J ends lost 4 bases and 3 bases, in that order; junction bases with no gene match: 5. CDR3 amino acids: CASSSTSGGYYNEQFF. CDR3 coding DNA: TGTGCCAGCAGTTCTACTAGCGGGGGATACTACAATGAGCAGTTCTTC.

This clonotype was observed a handful of times. The gene calls are TRBV27 and TRBJ1-2, with 12 bases fitting TRBD1. The CDR3 extends over 17 amino acids. V was pared by 4 bases and J by 6 bases, with 12 bases of the junction left unmatched. CDR1 is MNHEY, CDR2 SMNVEV, per germline (reference sequence). CDR3 nucleotide sequence: TGTGCCAGCAGTTCCACCCCTGCCGGGACAGGGGGCGATGGCTACACCTTC. As protein: CASSSTPAGTGGDGYTF.

The chain couples TRBV7-9 to TRBJ1-1; 9 bases align to TRBD1. The CDR3 contains 14 residues. With V trimmed by 4 bases and J by 1 base, 1 base remained unmatched. The V gene's germline CDR1 is SEHNR and CDR2 FQNEAQ (reference sequence). Here the CDR3 DNA reads TGTGCCAGCAGCTCGGACAGGGGGAACACTGAAGCTTTCTTT. The encoded protein is CASSSDRGNTEAFF. Filled out from reference TRBV7-9 and TRBJ1-1, the complete variable domain reads DTGVSQNPRHKITKRGQNVTFRCDPISEHNRLYWYRQTLGQGPEFLTYFQNEAQLEKSRLLSDRFSAERPKGSFSTLEIQRTEQGDSAMYLCASSSDRGNTEAFFGQGTRLTVV.

This clonotype showed up many times. V usage is TRBV15 and J usage is TRBJ2-7; TRBD1 agrees at 7 bases. The trim removed 4 bases at V and 4 bases at J, leaving 7 bases unmatched. The CDR3 has 14 residues. CDR1 and CDR2 (germline): LNHNV, YYDKDF (reference sequence). The CDR3 sequence is CATSTPGQLYEQYV. DNA of the CDR3: TGTGCCACCAGCACCCCGGGACAGTTATACGAGCAGTACGTC.

J is TRBJ1-5 and V is TRBV3-1; TRBD1 is a possible D gene (6 bases). CDR3 length: 14 residues. The ends were cut back, 2 bases at V and 2 bases at J, with 7 bases in the middle. CDR1 is LGHDT and CDR2 is YNNKEL in the germline V gene (reference sequence). CDR3 amino acids: CASSQRQGNQPQHF. The CDR3, as DNA: TGTGCCAGCAGCCAAAGACAGGGCAATCAGCCCCAGCATTTT.

The V gene is TRBV11-2, the J gene TRBJ1-2; D not resolved. Trimming pared 0 bases from V and 5 bases from J, leaving 10 bases between. The germline CDR1 and CDR2 sequences are SGHAT and FQNNGV. This CDR3 has 14 residues. The CDR3, as DNA: TGTGCCAGCAGCTTAGATATTGCGGATTATGGCTACACCTTC. Translating it yields CASSLDIADYGYTF.

V usage is TRBV4-1 and J usage is TRBJ2-7; D unresolved. The CDR3 runs 14 residues. Germline assignment: CDR1 MGHRA and CDR2 YSYEKL. Trimming took off 2 bases at V and 3 bases at J, with 11 bases between the two ends. CDR3 protein: CASSQRLGSYEQYF. Written as DNA, the CDR3 is TGCGCCAGCAGCCAAAGATTGGGCAGCTACGAGCAGTACTTC.

V and J are TRBV29-1 and TRBJ2-3; 10 bases align to TRBD1. The V segment lost 7 bases and the J segment 6 bases; nucleotides outside the gene matches: 7. The CDR3 contains 13 residues. Germline CDR1 SQVTM, CDR2 ANQGSEA. The CDR3 nucleotides read TGCAGCGCTTCGACAGGGGGCCTGGATACGCAGTATTTT. Translation gives CSASTGGLDTQYF.

This clonotype was counted between two and nine times. The chain joins TRBV11-2 to TRBJ2-7; 11 bases are shared with TRBD2. This CDR3 has 14 amino acids. Germline assignment: CDR1 SGHAT and CDR2 FQNNGV. V gave up 2 bases and J gave up 7 bases; unmatched junction bases: 4. CDR3 in amino acids: CASSLLAGGREQYF. CDR3 DNA sequence: TGTGCCAGCAGCTTACTAGCGGGGGGCCGGGAGCAGTACTTC.

This chain joins TRBV29-1 and TRBJ2-7; no firm D call. The CDR3 is 13 residues long. Trimming cost V 1 base and J 0 bases, with 7 bases left between them. The V gene's germline CDR1 is SQVTM and CDR2 ANQGSEA. This CDR3 is CSVEVLTSYEQYF. In nucleotides, the CDR3 is TGCAGCGTTGAAGTCCTCACCTCCTACGAGCAGTACTTC.

This clonotype has just a few counts. This chain uses TRBV12-3 or TRBV12-4 with TRBJ1-5, with TRBD1 matching over 8 bases. The V and J ends lost 6 bases and 3 bases, in that order; junction bases with no gene match: 7. This CDR3 has 15 amino acids. This CDR3 is CASRPGQAVNQPQHF. DNA of the CDR3: TGTGCCAGCAGACCGGGACAGGCTGTCAATCAGCCCCAGCATTTT.

V and J are TRBV20-1 and TRBJ1-5; 7 nucleotides align to TRBD1. This CDR3 has 16 residues. Germline V gives CDR1 DFQATT, CDR2 SNEGSKA (reference sequence). V lost 5 bases and J lost 1; bases outside the gene matches: 11. Here the CDR3 DNA reads TGCAGTGCTTGGCATTACAGGGGAGAGAGCAATCAGCCCCAGCATTTT. Translation gives CSAWHYRGESNQPQHF.

The chain is built from TRBV7-2 and TRBJ2-1; D may match TRBD1 or TRBD2 (5 bases each). From germline, CDR1 is SGHTA and CDR2 FQGNSA. The CDR3 is 16 residues long. The V end lost 5 bases, the J end lost 2 bases, and 16 bases lay between the germline ends. As DNA, the CDR3 is TGTGCCAGCAGCCTGACCTCCGGGACGACCTACAATGAGCAGTTCTTC. Its translation is CASSLTSGTTYNEQFF.

This clonotype was seen only a few times. The V call is TRBV29-1, the J call TRBJ2-6, with unresolved D. CDR1 and CDR2 from the germline V gene are SQVTM and ANQGSEA. Trimming took 3 bases from V and 0 from J, leaving 12 bases between them. CDR3 size: 16 residues. The CDR3 sequence: CSVDVVSDSGANVLTF. The CDR3 DNA sequence: TGCAGCGTTGACGTGGTCTCCGACTCTGGGGCCAACGTCCTGACTTTC.

The chain is built from TRBV5-6 and TRBJ1-4; D uncertain. The V gene lost 3 bases and the J gene lost 0 bases, with 12 bases spanning the gap. The CDR3 sequence is 16 residues long. Germline CDR1 SGHDT, CDR2 YYEEEE. The DNA for the CDR3 is TGTGCCAGCAGCTCTGACGGTGCTTCAACTAATGAAAAACTGTTTTTT. Translating it yields CASSSDGASTNEKLFF.

This sequence joins TRBV7-9 and TRBJ2-5; D not certain. V was trimmed by 2 bases and J by 3 bases, leaving 10 bases between them. CDR1 SEHNR and CDR2 FQNEAQ come from the germline V gene (reference sequence). The CDR3 is made up of 14 amino acids. CDR3 sequence (DNA): TGTGCCAGCAGCTTACCCTCGACAAAAGAGACCCAGTACTTC. Protein product: CASSLPSTKETQYF.

This clonotype appeared many times. The rearrangement links TRBV6-6 to TRBJ2-3; D is perhaps TRBD2 (6 bases). The V gene lost 6 bases and the J gene lost 7 bases, with 26 bases spanning the gap. The germline CDR1 and CDR2 sequences are MNHNY and SVGAGI (reference sequence). The length of the CDR3 is 17 residues. The CDR3 reads CASRLSAGTGERNTQYF. DNA for the CDR3: TGTGCCAGCAGGCTGTCGGCCGGGACGGGGGAGAGGAATACGCAGTATTTT.

This chain uses TRBV6-2 or TRBV6-3 with TRBJ2-7; 8 bases match TRBD1. The CDR3 is 17 residues long. The junction had 9 bases not matched to a gene; V was cut back by 2 bases and J by 0 bases. CDR1 MNHEY and CDR2 SVGEGT come from the germline V gene. The CDR3 nucleotides are TGTGCCAGCAGTTACAACCTCGGGACAGGCAACTCCTACGAGCAGTACGTC. Translation gives CASSYNLGTGNSYEQYV.

At least ten counts were recorded for this clonotype. The chain recombines TRBV7-8 with TRBJ2-1; no definite D call. The CDR3 runs 12 residues. Trimming removed 5 bases at V and 7 bases at J, with 9 bases between. Germline lookup yields CDR1 SGHVS and CDR2 FQNEAQ. The CDR3 sequence: CASSAPRNEQFF. In DNA form, the CDR3 reads TGTGCCAGCAGCGCCCCCAGGAATGAGCAGTTCTTC. The full variable domain, completed using reference TRBV7-8 and TRBJ2-1, is GAGVSQSPRYKVAKRGQDVALRCDPISGHVSLFWYQQALGQGPEFLTYFQNEAQLDKSGLPSDRFFAERPEGSVSTLKIQRTQQEDSAVYLCASSAPRNEQFFGPGTRLTVL.

The chain recombines TRBV7-9 with TRBJ1-1; D is perhaps TRBD1 (5 bases). Germline V gene lookup returns CDR1 SEHNR and CDR2 FQNEAQ (reference sequence). There are 12 residues in the CDR3. Between the trimmed V and J ends, which lost 6 bases and 8 bases, there was a span of 13 bases. The CDR3 region has the DNA TGTGCCAGCAGATCCGGGACGGGCGAAGCTTTCTTT. Amino acids: CASRSGTGEAFF.

The chain uses TRBV9 and TRBJ1-1; weak D call: TRBD1 (5 bases). V was cut by 3 bases and J by 3 bases, with 9 bases left in between. This CDR3 comprises 13 residues. Germline V gives CDR1 SGDLS, CDR2 YYNGEE. The DNA for the CDR3 is TGTGCCAGCAGCGCCGGGACCTACACTGAAGCTTTCTTT. Amino acids: CASSAGTYTEAFF.